These 12 T cell receptor beta chains came from one sample sequenced in a study of blood T cells in healthy people across ages. Sample-barcoded 5' priming and a J-beta primer mix drove a second PCR of roughly 7 to 11 cycles. MiXCR, applied by TCRdb to the 5' RACE reads, yields one record per CDR3 protein. The sample includes 800,000 to 950,000 distinct CDR3 sequences, about 44% seen only once; the top ten take roughly an eighth. Sequenced material: blood. The receptors come from a man aged 30-40 years in good health.

This sequence joins TRBV9 and TRBJ1-5, with 7 positions matching TRBD1. The ends lost 4 bases at V and 5 bases at J; junction bases unmatched: 6. Per germline, CDR1 SGDLS and CDR2 YYNGEE. This CDR3 is built from 14 residues. CDR3 nucleotide sequence: TGTGCCAGCAGCTTTAGCGACAGGGATCAGCCCCAGCATTTT. Protein: CASSFSDRDQPQHF.

This rearrangement joins TRBV7-2 to TRBJ2-1; D may match TRBD1 or TRBD2 (5 bases each). The CDR3 is made up of 12 amino acids. With 5 bases removed from V and 12 bases from J, the gap between germline ends came to 14 bases. In germline, CDR1 is SGHTA, CDR2 FQGNSA. CDR3 loop: CASSPERDPQFF. The CDR3 region has the DNA TGTGCCAGCAGCCCGGAGAGGGACCCGCAGTTCTTC.

The chain is built from TRBV4-1 and TRBJ2-1; no clear D. The CDR3 contains 15 residues. Germline assignment: CDR1 MGHRA and CDR2 YSYEKL. The V gene lost 0 bases and the J gene lost 10 bases, with 16 bases spanning the gap. The CDR3 protein is CASSQDASAAYEQFF. For the CDR3, the DNA is TGCGCCAGCAGCCAAGATGCCAGCGCCGCCTACGAGCAGTTCTTC.

The chain is built from TRBV4-1 and TRBJ2-7, with D perhaps TRBD1 or TRBD2 (5 bases each). The CDR3 is made up of 15 amino acids. V lost 0 bases and J lost 2, with 11 bases in between. Germline V gene lookup returns CDR1 MGHRA and CDR2 YSYEKL. Here the CDR3 reads CASSQESRGTYEQYF. The CDR3 DNA follows: TGCGCCAGCAGCCAAGAATCGAGGGGAACCTACGAGCAGTACTTC.

The chain combines TRBV15 with TRBJ1-5, with TRBD1 matching 9 bases. The CDR3 is 15 amino acids. CDR1 LNHNV and CDR2 YYDKDF come from the germline V gene (reference sequence). V dropped 1 base and J dropped 9; count of bases not matched to a gene: 7. The CDR3 loop reads CATSRAMTGGRPQHF. The DNA for the CDR3 is TGTGCCACCAGCAGAGCAATGACAGGGGGACGGCCCCAGCATTTT.

This chain connects TRBV5-5 to TRBJ2-4; no firm D call. Per germline, CDR1 SGHKS and CDR2 YYEKEE (reference sequence). This CDR3 is 15 amino acids long. Between the trimmed V and J ends, which lost 1 base and 13 bases, there was a span of 21 bases. CDR3 region: CASSLRSANVAEQYF. In DNA form, the CDR3 reads TGTGCCAGCAGCTTGAGGTCAGCAAACGTTGCGGAGCAGTACTTC. Together with reference TRBV5-5 and TRBJ2-4, the CDR3 gives the full variable domain: DAGVTQSPTHLIKTRGQQVTLRCSPISGHKSVSWYQQVLGQGPQFIFQYYEKEERGRGNFPDRFSARQFPNYSSELNVNALLLGDSALYLCASSLRSANVAEQYFGAGTRLSVL.

J is TRBJ2-5 and V is TRBV29-1, with D hard to call. The V gene's germline CDR1 is SQVTM and CDR2 ANQGSEA. V was clipped by 5 bases and J by 5 bases, with 18 bases between them. CDR3 size: 14 residues. The CDR3 sequence is CSVNVAAVGETQYF. CDR3 bases: TGCAGCGTTAACGTTGCGGCAGTGGGGGAGACCCAGTACTTC.

This clonotype came up a few times. The rearrangement uses TRBV4-1 and TRBJ2-7; D is possibly TRBD1 or TRBD2 (6 bases each). The ends were cut back, 0 bases at V and 5 bases at J, with 14 bases in the middle. The CDR3 has 15 residues. Germline V gives CDR1 MGHRA, CDR2 YSYEKL. The CDR3 spells CASSQEQGGFDEQYF. CDR3 DNA sequence: TGCGCCAGCAGCCAAGAACAGGGAGGCTTTGACGAGCAGTACTTC.

The chain combines TRBV18 with TRBJ2-3; D is perhaps TRBD2 (6 bases). CDR1 is KGHSH, CDR2 LQKENI, per germline. This CDR3 is 14 amino acids long. The V end was cut by 3 bases, the J end by 4 bases, with 11 bases between. The CDR3 nucleotides read TGTGCCAGCTCACCCCGGGGGTACGCAGATACGCAGTATTTT. Protein product: CASSPRGYADTQYF.

This clonotype was counted a few times. The chain joins TRBV9 to TRBJ2-2, with a weak D call TRBD2 (5 bases). V lost 4 bases and J lost 5, with 9 bases in between. CDR3 length: 13 amino acids. CDR1 is SGDLS and CDR2 is YYNGEE in the germline V gene. Written as DNA, the CDR3 is TGTGCCAGCAGCCCGAGAGGGACCGGGGAGCTGTTTTTT. Protein sequence: CASSPRGTGELFF.

This clonotype was observed a single time. V gene TRBV6-1 combines with J gene TRBJ2-4; the D gene could be TRBD1 or TRBD2 (5 bases each). The end of the DNA aligns better with TRBJ2-7, so the J call may be wrong. This CDR3 contains 15 residues. CDR1 and CDR2 from the germline V gene are MNHNS and SASEGT. In DNA, the CDR3 is TGTGCCAGCAGTGACCAGGGAGCGCCCACCTACGAGCAGTACTTC. Protein product: CASSDQGAPTYEQYF.

V and J are TRBV28 and TRBJ2-7; no reliable D call. Trimming took 2 bases from V and 8 from J, leaving 7 bases between them. The CDR3 runs to 11 residues. CDR1 and CDR2 from the germline V gene are MDHEN and SYDVKM. The DNA for the CDR3 is TGTGCCAGCAGTTTAAGGCAGAAGCAGTACTTC. Its protein is CASSLRQKQYF.